This TCR beta chain was identified during a study of T-cell memory formation after mild COVID-19. On the study more broadly: Largely donor-specific sequence clusters came from a couple of donors. Points from the study as a whole: Pre-infection memory contained some responding clones, which suggested that cross-reactive memory had joined.

This clonotype was detected many times. The antigen is not known. The length of the CDR3 is 16 residues. Germline CDR1 and CDR2: DFQATT and SNEGSKA (reference sequence). Losses at the gene ends were 3 bases for V and 4 bases for J; bases not matched to a gene: 11. A single record per CDR3 protein comes from TCRdb applying MiXCR to the 5' RACE reads. The sample contains some 180,000 distinct CDR3 sequences, 10% to 15% of which appear only once. The chain combines TRBV20-1 with TRBJ2-3; 9 bases line up with TRBD1. The sequenced sample was PBMCs or a T cell subset sorted from them (not recorded which). This receptor was obtained from a man between 18 and 29 years old who had mild COVID-19 (a few samples of this study predate the infection). Cell type and time point are not known. For the CDR3, the DNA is TGCAGTGCTAGTCCCCCTCCGGGACAGGGTCCAGATACGCAGTATTTT. Translation gives CSASPPPGQGPDTQYF.